These 17 T cell receptor beta chains were sequenced from one sample in a study of vaccination and CD4 T cells after COVID-19. Treatment specified: roughly 11-day PBMC culture with coronavirus spike peptide pools or control peptides (ViraFEST assay). Oncomine TCR Beta short-read sequencing was applied to DNA from cultured CD4+ T cells. TCRdb independently ran MiXCR on the PCR reads; one entry per CDR3 protein. The table shows roughly 10,000 distinct CDR3 sequences, with about 81% occurring only once. These TCRs are of unknown antigen specificity. Sequencing was done on a sample of CD4+ T cells from blood, cultured in vitro. Receptors originate from a human donor who had recovered from COVID-19.

The chain employs TRBV28 and TRBJ2-5; a weak D match, TRBD2 (6 bases). Germline-derived CDR1 and CDR2 are MDHEN and SYDVKM. V was clipped by 4 bases and J by 2 bases, with 11 bases between them. CDR3 length: 14 amino acids. DNA for the CDR3: TGTGCCAGCAGTTCTTCCGGGACTCAAGAGACCCAGTACTTC. Translating it yields CASSSSGTQETQYF.

The CDR3 is CASRYGAQTYNSPLHF. The DNA of the CDR3 is TGTGCCAGCAGATATGGGGCCCAGACATATAATTCACCCCTCCACTTT. V gene TRBV6-1 combines with J gene TRBJ1-6; TRBD1 might be the D (5 bases). Germline CDR1 is MNHNS and CDR2 is SASEGT. The V and J ends lost 6 bases and 4 bases respectively, with 16 bases between them. This CDR3 comprises 16 residues.

V usage is TRBV20-1 and J usage is TRBJ1-5, with D tentatively TRBD1 (5 bases). The CDR3 is 13 amino acids. Germline V CDR1 and CDR2: DFQATT, SNEGSKA (reference sequence). CDR3 region: CSAGWGLNQPQHF. The CDR3 DNA follows: TGCAGCGCGGGATGGGGGTTGAATCAGCCCCAGCATTTT.

The chain employs TRBV15 and TRBJ1-2, with 9 bases identical to TRBD1. The germline V gene encodes CDR1 LNHNV and CDR2 YYDKDF (reference sequence). J was trimmed by 6 bases and V by 2 bases; bases with no gene match: 7. CDR3 length equals 15 residues. Here the CDR3 DNA reads TGTGCCACCAGCAGACCGGGACAGGGCTCGGATGGCTACACCTTC. This gives the protein CATSRPGQGSDGYTF. Full variable domain (remainder filled in from reference TRBV15 and TRBJ1-2): DAMVIQNPRYQVTQFGKPVTLSCSQTLNHNVMYWYQQKSSQAPKLLFHYYDKDFNNEADTPDNFQSRRPNTSFCFLDIRSPGLGDTAMYLCATSRPGQGSDGYTFGSGTRLTVV.

In nucleotides, the CDR3 is TGTGCCACCAGCAGAGATAACAGGGGAGATAATTCACCCCTCCACTTT. Amino acid sequence: CATSRDNRGDNSPLHF. The J gene is TRBJ1-6, the V gene TRBV15, with TRBD1 matching 7 bases. J gave up 5 bases and V 0 bases, and 4 bases lay outside the gene matches. The germline gives CDR1 LNHNV, CDR2 YYDKDF (reference sequence). This CDR3 has 16 amino acids.

The genes are TRBV20-1 and TRBJ1-2, with 7 bases identical to TRBD1. V lost 3 bases, J lost 4 bases, and 5 bases stayed unmatched. Per the germline V gene, CDR1 is DFQATT and CDR2 is SNEGSKA (reference sequence). This CDR3 region has 13 residues. This CDR3 is CSASKGAGYGYTF. The DNA of the CDR3 is TGCAGTGCTAGCAAGGGGGCAGGCTATGGCTACACCTTC.

The chain joins TRBV7-2 to TRBJ2-7, with D perhaps TRBD2 (7 bases). The germline V and J ends were trimmed by 7 bases and 3 bases, with 16 bases remaining between them. This CDR3 region has 14 residues. Germline CDR1 is SGHTA and CDR2 is FQGNSA. The CDR3 bases are TGTGCCAGCACCGCAAGGGGGGGTGGCTACGAGCAGTACTTC. It yields the protein CASTARGGGYEQYF. The whole variable domain, filled in from reference TRBV7-2 and TRBJ2-7, reads GAGVSQSPSNKVTEKGKDVELRCDPISGHTALYWYRQSLGQGLEFLIYFQGNSAPDKSGLPSDRFSAERTGGSVSTLTIQRTQQEDSAVYLCASTARGGGYEQYFGPGTRLTVT.

The gene calls are TRBV6-5 and TRBJ1-6, with D perhaps TRBD1 (5 bases). The length of the CDR3 is 13 residues. Per the germline V gene, CDR1 is MNHEY and CDR2 is SVGAGI. Deletions cut 2 bases from V and 7 bases from J, with 6 bases between. The CDR3 sequence is CASSYDSNSPLHF. CDR3 nucleotides: TGTGCCAGCAGTTACGACAGCAATTCACCCCTCCACTTT.

V is TRBV27 and J is TRBJ1-5; unclear D gene. In germline, CDR1 is MNHEY, CDR2 SMNVEV (reference sequence). The V end lost 0 bases, the J end lost 5 bases, and 8 bases lay between the germline ends. The CDR3 runs 14 residues. The CDR3 DNA follows: TGTGCCAGCAGTTTATCGTCAGAATATCAGCCCCAGCATTTT. Amino acids: CASSLSSEYQPQHF.

This clonotype has only a few counts. The chain has TRBV27 and TRBJ1-5; 7 nucleotides match TRBD1. Germline-derived CDR1 and CDR2 are MNHEY and SMNVEV (reference sequence). The CDR3 runs to 19 residues. Trimming removed 5 bases from V and 4 bases from J; junction bases left unmatched: 20. CDR3: CASSPTRTGARGRNQPQHF. CDR3 nucleotides: TGTGCCAGCAGTCCCACGCGCACAGGGGCGCGAGGTCGGAATCAGCCCCAGCATTTT.

This clonotype appeared a single time. CDR3 sequence reads: CSAMGQDNQPQHF. CDR3 DNA: TGCAGTGCTATGGGACAGGACAATCAGCCCCAGCATTTT. This chain uses TRBV20-1 with TRBJ1-5; TRBD1 agrees at 8 bases. Germline CDR1 DFQATT, CDR2 SNEGSKA (reference sequence). V was clipped by 4 bases and J by 3 bases; unmatched bases: 2. The CDR3 contains 13 residues.

CDR3 DNA sequence: TGCAGTGCCTTTATCTCGGACAGGGGGCATCCTCAGCCCCAGCATTTT. Protein sequence: CSAFISDRGHPQPQHF. V is TRBV20-1 and J is TRBJ1-5, with TRBD1 identical over 11 bases. Germline lookup yields CDR1 DFQATT and CDR2 SNEGSKA (reference sequence). After removal of 6 bases from V and 6 bases from J, the junction contained 13 bases not matched to a gene. The CDR3 loop spans 16 amino acids.

The chain couples TRBV7-9 to TRBJ1-2; D gene uncertain. This CDR3 contains 13 residues. The germline V and J ends were trimmed by 2 bases and 3 bases, with 7 bases remaining between them. Germline assignment: CDR1 SEHNR and CDR2 FQNEAQ (reference sequence). CDR3 in amino acids: CASSLHPDYGYTF. The CDR3 bases are TGTGCCAGCAGCTTACACCCGGACTATGGCTACACCTTC.

In this sample, this clonotype turned up once. The rearrangement joins TRBV6-2 or TRBV6-3 to TRBJ1-6; D may be TRBD1 (5 bases). Germline loops: CDR1 MNHEY, CDR2 SVGEGT. The CDR3 spans 14 residues. V dropped 6 bases and J dropped 9 bases, with 15 bases sitting between them. CDR3 nucleotide sequence: TGTGCCAGCAGCTGGGACTCCCGGGCTTCACCCCTCCACTTT. As protein: CASSWDSRASPLHF.

The gene calls are TRBV5-8 and TRBJ1-1, with D maybe TRBD1 (5 bases). Germline V CDR1 and CDR2: SGHTS, YDEGEE. There are 14 residues in the CDR3. V lost 4 bases to trimming and J lost 4 bases, with 14 bases between them. CDR3 sequence reads: CASSRGTGGTEAFF. DNA for the CDR3: TGTGCCAGCAGCCGTGGGACGGGGGGCACTGAAGCTTTCTTT.

The V and J genes are TRBV7-3 and TRBJ2-5; D gene uncertain. The germline V gene encodes CDR1 SGHTA and CDR2 FQGTGA. The CDR3 length is 15 residues. Trimming removed 1 base at V and 1 base at J, with 10 bases between. CDR3 bases: TGTGCCAGCAGCTTAAGAACGGAGAGCCAAGAGACCCAGTACTTC. It specifies CASSLRTESQETQYF. The full variable domain, completed using reference TRBV7-3 and TRBJ2-5, is GAGVSQTPSNKVTEKGKYVELRCDPISGHTALYWYRQSLGQGPEFLIYFQGTGAADDSGLPNDRFFAVRPEGSVSTLKIQRTERGDSAVYLCASSLRTESQETQYFGPGTRLLVL.

The chain uses TRBV7-7 and TRBJ2-6; the D is unclear. The germline V gene has CDR1 SSHAT and CDR2 FNYEAQ (reference sequence). This CDR3 is built from 11 residues. The CDR3 nucleotides are TGTGCTGTAGGTGGGGCCAACGTCCTGACTTTC. Residues: CAVGGANVLTF.